Following are 31 T cell receptor beta chains from one sample sequenced in a study of blood T cell repertoires in COVID-19. Sequenced by immunoSEQ multiplex PCR; TCRdb stores in-frame clones only, minus some. The sample lists roughly 370,000 clones, around nine tenths occurring once. Source material: PBMCs or T cells enriched from blood (not recorded which). These receptors originate from a woman aged 45-59 years who had recovered from COVID-19.

The chain employs TRBV18 and TRBJ1-4, with 7 bases fitting TRBD1. The CDR3 has 14 amino acids. Looked up from germline, CDR1 is KGHSH and CDR2 is LQKENI. Trimming took 3 bases from V and 8 from J; bases not matched to a gene: 6. For the CDR3, the DNA is TGTGCCAGCTCACCGACAGGGCCTAGGGAAAAACTGTTTTTT. This gives the protein CASSPTGPREKLFF.

The V gene is TRBV7-6, the J gene TRBJ2-1; D is undetermined. The CDR3 is 16 amino acids. Germline V CDR1 and CDR2: SGHVS, FNYEAQ. The V end lost 5 bases, the J end lost 0 bases, and 14 bases lay between the germline ends. As DNA, the CDR3 is TGTGCCAGCAGCAGGAGCACACGAAACTCCTACAATGAGCAGTTCTTC. Translation: CASSRSTRNSYNEQFF. Looking up the rest from reference TRBV7-6 and TRBJ2-1 gives the full variable domain: GAGVSQSPRYKVTKRGQDVALRCDPISGHVSLYWYRQALGQGPEFLTYFNYEAQQDKSGLPNDRFSAERPEGSISTLTIQRTEQRDSAMYRCASSRSTRNSYNEQFFGPGTRLTVL.

V gene TRBV4-1 combines with J gene TRBJ1-2, with a tentative D call TRBD1 (5 bases). Germline V gene lookup returns CDR1 MGHRA and CDR2 YSYEKL. The germline V and J ends were trimmed by 1 base and 0 bases, with 12 bases remaining between them. This CDR3 is built from 16 residues. CDR3 sequence (DNA): TGCGCCAGCAGCCAAGTCACCACAGGCCCTAACTATGGCTACACCTTC. Translated: CASSQVTTGPNYGYTF.

This clone occurred a few times. The rearrangement uses TRBV4-2 and TRBJ2-7, with 8 bases matching TRBD2. J was trimmed by 3 bases and V by 1 base; bases with no gene match: 8. Germline V lookup: CDR1 LGHNA, CDR2 YNFKEQ. This CDR3 has 16 residues. The CDR3 loop reads CASSQASGLAGYEQYF. As DNA, the CDR3 is TGTGCCAGCAGCCAAGCGTCCGGGCTAGCGGGCTACGAGCAGTACTTC.

The chain employs TRBV6-1 and TRBJ2-3; 15 bases line up with TRBD2. V shed 2 bases and J 7 bases; nucleotides not matched to a gene: 19. CDR1 is MNHNS, CDR2 SASEGT, per germline. CDR3 length: 21 amino acids. CDR3 DNA: TGTGCCAGCAGTGAAAACGTGGCGAGGACTAGCGGGGGGGCCGCCCTGTATACGCAGTATTTT. Protein product: CASSENVARTSGGAALYTQYF.

The gene calls are TRBV5-1 and TRBJ1-2; perhaps TRBD1 as D (5 bases). V lost 4 bases and J 8 bases, leaving 12 bases between the germline ends. This CDR3 contains 12 residues. CDR1 SGHRS and CDR2 YFSETQ come from the germline V gene. In DNA form, the CDR3 reads TGCGCCAGCAGCCGGGACTCTATGGGCTACACCTTC. This sequence encodes CASSRDSMGYTF. Full variable domain (missing parts from reference TRBV5-1 and TRBJ1-2): KAGVTQTPRYLIKTRGQQVTLSCSPISGHRSVSWYQQTPGQGLQFLFEYFSETQRNKGNFPGRFSGRQFSNSRSEMNVSTLELGDSALYLCASSRDSMGYTFGSGTRLTVV.

The chain recombines TRBV3-1 (or the pseudogene TRBV3-2) with TRBJ1-1; D gene uncertain. V was clipped by 1 base and J by 4 bases, with 16 bases between them. Germline V CDR1 and CDR2: LGHDT, YNNKEL (reference sequence). The CDR3 is 16 amino acids. Here the CDR3 reads CASSQVARSGGTEAFF. CDR3 bases: TGTGCCAGCAGCCAAGTTGCCCGGAGTGGTGGCACTGAAGCTTTCTTT.

This clone came up a few times. The chain combines TRBV10-3 with TRBJ1-1, with 9 positions matching TRBD1. The CDR3 totals 12 residues. The junction had 7 bases not matched to a gene; V was cut back by 11 bases and J by 6 bases. CDR1 and CDR2 (germline): ENHRY, SYGVKD. Here the CDR3 DNA reads TGTGCCTCACAGGGGGCGGACGCTGAAGCTTTCTTT. Translated: CASQGADAEAFF.

The V gene is TRBV6-1, the J gene TRBJ1-1; D is unclear. V was shortened by 0 bases and J by 11 bases, with 10 bases between the two germline ends. Looked up from germline, CDR1 is MNHNS and CDR2 is SASEGT. The CDR3 covers 12 residues. CDR3 in amino acids: CASSEARLLAFF. The DNA of the CDR3 is TGTGCCAGCAGTGAAGCCCGCTTACTTGCTTTCTTT.

In its sample, this clone was seen a few times. The chain carries TRBV2 and TRBJ1-1; a possible D gene is TRBD1 (6 bases). Germline CDR1 is SNHLY and CDR2 is FYNNEI. V lost 6 bases, J lost 0 bases, and 14 bases lay in between. The CDR3 has 15 residues. The CDR3 region has the DNA TGTGCCAGCAGGAACCGGGACACACTGAACACTGAAGCTTTCTTT. This codes for CASRNRDTLNTEAFF.

This clone showed up just a few times. The chain has TRBV30 and TRBJ1-2; TRBD1 matches at 7 bases. The CDR3 extends over 14 amino acids. Germline CDR1 and CDR2: GTSNPN and SVGIG (reference sequence). The V and J ends lost 2 bases and 6 bases, in that order; junction bases with no gene match: 9. CDR3 sequence reads: CAWSMTQGFDGYTF. The CDR3 DNA sequence: TGTGCCTGGAGTATGACACAGGGGTTCGATGGCTACACCTTC.

In DNA, the CDR3 is TGTGCCAGCCGAGAGAGGGACAGGGCAGGGGATGAAAAACTGTTTTTT. Protein: CASRERDRAGDEKLFF. The chain links TRBV19 to TRBJ1-4; 9 bases line up with TRBD1. The CDR3 has 16 amino acids. Germline V gene sequence: CDR1 LNHDA, CDR2 SQIVND (reference sequence). J was trimmed by 6 bases and V by 9 bases; bases with no gene match: 14.

This chain joins TRBV4-1 and TRBJ1-1; TRBD1 matches at 8 bases. The V and J ends lost 4 bases and 5 bases, in that order; junction bases with no gene match: 9. This CDR3 contains 15 residues. Germline V CDR1 and CDR2: MGHRA, YSYEKL. The CDR3 DNA reads TGCGCCAGCAGCCCGATGGGACAGGTGAGGACTGAAGCTTTCTTT. Amino acids: CASSPMGQVRTEAFF.

The V call is TRBV3-1 (or the pseudogene TRBV3-2), the J call TRBJ1-2; a possible D gene is TRBD1 (5 bases). The germline V gene encodes CDR1 LGHDT and CDR2 YNNKEL (reference sequence). The CDR3 spans 14 residues. Between the trimmed V and J ends, which lost 5 bases and 4 bases, there was a span of 14 bases. CDR3 region: CASSSTTELYGYTF. The CDR3 DNA is TGTGCCAGCAGCTCCACGACAGAGCTCTATGGCTACACCTTC.

The CDR3 loop reads CASSMRSGDNQPQHF. In DNA form, the CDR3 reads TGTGCCAGTAGTATGAGGTCAGGGGATAATCAGCCCCAGCATTTT. J is TRBJ1-5 and V is TRBV19; D may be TRBD1 (6 bases). The CDR3 contains 15 residues. In germline, CDR1 is LNHDA, CDR2 SQIVND (reference sequence). V was pared by 3 bases and J by 4 bases, with 13 bases between.

The chain uses TRBV25-1 and TRBJ1-1; D is unresolved. The length of the CDR3 is 13 residues. V lost 4 bases and J lost 2, with 8 bases in between. Germline CDR1 MGHDK, CDR2 SYGVNS. The DNA for the CDR3 is TGTGCCAGCAGTGTCCGGGAAAACACTGAAGCTTTCTTT. Amino acid sequence: CASSVRENTEAFF.

This sequence joins TRBV29-1 and TRBJ2-1, with TRBD1 matching over 10 bases. This CDR3 comprises 16 residues. Trimming at V came to 7 bases and at J to 6 bases, leaving 15 bases not matched to a gene. The germline gives CDR1 SQVTM, CDR2 ANQGSEA. CDR3: CSAWSPGQGKGNEQFF. CDR3 nucleotide sequence: TGCAGCGCCTGGAGTCCGGGACAGGGGAAGGGCAATGAGCAGTTCTTC.

The chain links TRBV30 to TRBJ2-7; D is uncertain. V was shortened by 0 bases and J by 5 bases, with 5 bases between the two germline ends. CDR1 and CDR2 from the germline V gene are GTSNPN and SVGIG (reference sequence). This CDR3 has 11 amino acids. The CDR3 DNA follows: TGTGCCTGGAGTGTACTTAACGAGCAGTACTTC. This encodes CAWSVLNEQYF.

CDR3 bases: TGTGCCAGCAGTTTTAGCGGGGGAGCTTCTGAGCAGTTCTTC. Amino acids: CASSFSGGASEQFF. The chain has TRBV27 and TRBJ2-1, with 9 bases matching TRBD2. The CDR3 runs 14 residues. The V gene's germline CDR1 is MNHEY and CDR2 SMNVEV (reference sequence). The trim removed 3 bases at V and 9 bases at J, leaving 6 bases unmatched.

This clone was counted once. V is TRBV28 and J is TRBJ2-2; TRBD1 matches at 8 bases. The germline V gene encodes CDR1 MDHEN and CDR2 SYDVKM. V was pared by 4 bases and J by 4 bases, with 2 bases of the junction left unmatched. This CDR3 contains 14 residues. CDR3 amino acids: CASSWTGRTGELFF. The DNA for the CDR3 is TGTGCCAGCAGTTGGACAGGGCGCACCGGGGAGCTGTTTTTT.

Here the CDR3 reads CAWSPAGTEETQYF. CDR3 coding DNA: TGTGCCTGGAGTCCGGCCGGGACAGAAGAGACCCAGTACTTC. The V gene is TRBV30, the J gene TRBJ2-5; 7 bases are shared with TRBD1. Germline trimming cut 2 bases from V and 3 bases from J; bases unmatched to any gene: 6. The CDR3 sequence is 14 residues long. CDR1 GTSNPN and CDR2 SVGIG come from the germline V gene (reference sequence).

The chain couples TRBV2 to TRBJ1-4, with D unclear. Germline lookup yields CDR1 SNHLY and CDR2 FYNNEI. The CDR3 spans 15 residues. V lost 4 bases to trimming and J lost 0 bases, with 9 bases between them. CDR3 loop: CASSVGEATNEKLFF. The CDR3 region has the DNA TGTGCCAGCAGTGTAGGAGAAGCAACTAATGAAAAACTGTTTTTT.

This sequence joins TRBV28 and TRBJ1-5; possible D gene TRBD1, 5 bases. The CDR3 runs 14 residues. Trimming left V 6 bases short and J 7 bases short, with 16 bases between. Germline-derived CDR1 and CDR2 are MDHEN and SYDVKM. DNA of the CDR3: TGTGCCAGCAGGACCCAGGGTTTTGGACAGCCCCAGCATTTT. Translating it yields CASRTQGFGQPQHF. Variable domain in full (rest from reference TRBV28 and TRBJ1-5): DVKVTQSSRYLVKRTGEKVFLECVQDMDHENMFWYRQDPGLGLRLIYFSYDVKMKEKGDIPEGYSVSREKKERFSLILESASTNQTSMYLCASRTQGFGQPQHFGDGTRLSIL.

The chain carries TRBV10-3 and TRBJ2-5; 7 bases match TRBD1. Germline V gene data show CDR1 as ENHRY and CDR2 as SYGVKD. The CDR3 totals 13 residues. V trimming: 6 bases; J trimming: 4 bases; junction bases outside the gene matches: 5. CDR3 in DNA: TGTGCCATCAGGGAGCCAGGGGGAGAGACCCAGTACTTC. Translating it yields CAIREPGGETQYF.

The rearrangement uses TRBV6-4 and TRBJ2-2; a weak D match, TRBD2 (7 bases). Trimming pared 4 bases from V and 2 bases from J, leaving 14 bases between. CDR3 length: 16 amino acids. From germline, CDR1 is MRHNA and CDR2 SNTAGT. In nucleotides, the CDR3 is TGTGCCAGCAGTGCTCCCGGGGGGCTAAACACCGGGGAGCTGTTTTTT. Its translation: CASSAPGGLNTGELFF.

The chain carries TRBV27 and TRBJ1-5; no reliable D call. The CDR3 totals 14 residues. CDR1 is MNHEY, CDR2 SMNVEV, per germline (reference sequence). With 2 bases removed from V and 2 bases from J, the gap between germline ends came to 7 bases. Here the CDR3 DNA reads TGTGCCAGCAGTTTAGGGAGAGGCAATCAGCCCCAGCATTTT. This codes for CASSLGRGNQPQHF.

The J gene is TRBJ1-2, the V gene TRBV19, with TRBD1 as a possible D gene (6 bases). The CDR3 contains 15 residues. Germline V gene sequence: CDR1 LNHDA, CDR2 SQIVND (reference sequence). V lost 7 bases and J 1 base, leaving 16 bases between the germline ends. CDR3 amino acids: CASTLGGGVNYGYTF. In DNA form, the CDR3 reads TGTGCCAGTACCCTGGGGGGGGGCGTTAACTATGGCTACACCTTC. The whole variable domain, remainder taken from reference TRBV19 and TRBJ1-2, is DGGITQSPKYLFRKEGQNVTLSCEQNLNHDAMYWYRQDPGQGLRLIYYSQIVNDFQKGDIAEGYSVSREKKESFPLTVTSAQKNPTAFYLCASTLGGGVNYGYTFGSGTRLTVV.

As concerns this clone: The sample holds other DNA sequences that translate to the same CDR3. CDR3 region: CASSYRQASSSQPQHF. The DNA for the CDR3 is TGTGCCAGCAGTTACCGACAGGCTTCCAGTAGTCAGCCCCAGCATTTT. V is TRBV6-2 or TRBV6-3 and J is TRBJ1-5, with D maybe TRBD1 (6 bases). V lost 2 bases and J 6 bases, leaving 17 bases between the germline ends. This CDR3 is 16 amino acids long. From germline, CDR1 is MNHEY and CDR2 SVGEGT.

The chain uses TRBV10-2 and TRBJ1-2; D is unclear. CDR1 and CDR2 (germline): WSHSY, SAAADI. This CDR3 contains 13 residues. The V gene lost 6 bases and the J gene lost 4 bases, with 12 bases spanning the gap. CDR3 in amino acids: CASRPEPLYGYTF. The CDR3 nucleotides read TGCGCCAGCAGGCCCGAGCCGCTCTATGGCTACACCTTC.

The rearrangement uses TRBV28 and TRBJ1-6; D not certain. Germline V gene lookup returns CDR1 MDHEN and CDR2 SYDVKM. The CDR3 is 14 residues long. Trimming removed 3 bases at V and 8 bases at J, with 11 bases between. In nucleotides, the CDR3 is TGTGCCAGCAGTTTGCCCGGTTTTGATTCACCCCTCCACTTT. It yields the protein CASSLPGFDSPLHF.

J is TRBJ1-3 and V is TRBV6-5, with D unclear. The CDR3 contains 13 residues. Germline assignment: CDR1 MNHEY and CDR2 SVGAGI. The V end was cut by 8 bases, the J end by 4 bases, with 12 bases between. CDR3 loop: CASEATGGNTIYF. CDR3 in DNA: TGTGCCAGCGAGGCAACCGGGGGAAACACCATATATTTT.